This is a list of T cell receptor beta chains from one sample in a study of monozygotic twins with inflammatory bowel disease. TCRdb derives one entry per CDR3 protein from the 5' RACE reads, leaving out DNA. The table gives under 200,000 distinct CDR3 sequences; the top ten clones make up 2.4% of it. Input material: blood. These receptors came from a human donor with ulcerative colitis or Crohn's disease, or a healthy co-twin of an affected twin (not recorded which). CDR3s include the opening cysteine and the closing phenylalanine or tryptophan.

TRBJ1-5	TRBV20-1	CSARAGAGNQPQHF
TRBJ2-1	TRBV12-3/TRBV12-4	CASRRSPLSEQFF
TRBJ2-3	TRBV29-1	CSVRSGRRGSTDTQYF
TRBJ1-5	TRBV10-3	CAISGQGKGQPQHF
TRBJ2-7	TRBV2	CASSRTSSYEQYF
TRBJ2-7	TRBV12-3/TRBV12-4	CASSLGVGGYEQYF
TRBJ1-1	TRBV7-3	CASSLGAPGAFF
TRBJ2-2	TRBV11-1	CASSSRPWDSRTGELFF
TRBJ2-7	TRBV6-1	CASSEADRSSYEQYF
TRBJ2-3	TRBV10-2	CASSGGVGTDTQYF
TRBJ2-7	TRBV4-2	CASSATGWEQYF
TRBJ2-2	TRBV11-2	CASSSFSGRHISYLTGELFF
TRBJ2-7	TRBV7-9	CASSSRDNYEQYF
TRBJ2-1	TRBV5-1	CASRWVTSGRSGEQFF
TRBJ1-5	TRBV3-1	CASSQDLGRGKPQHF
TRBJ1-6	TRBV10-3	CAISESPGDNSPLHF
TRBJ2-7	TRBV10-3	CAISESAREYEQYF
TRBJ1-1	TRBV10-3	CAISESGTEAFF
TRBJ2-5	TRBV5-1	CASSPASRQETQYF
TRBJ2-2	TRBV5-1	CASSLGTSGIANTGELFF
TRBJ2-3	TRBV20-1	CSARDRAYNIDTQYF
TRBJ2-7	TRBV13	CASSLGSGLSYEQYF
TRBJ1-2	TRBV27	CASLDTRHGYTF
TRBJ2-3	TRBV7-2	CASSLIAASTNTQYF
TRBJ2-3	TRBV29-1	CSVAPGQATDTQYF
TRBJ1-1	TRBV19	CASSLGAGGEAFF
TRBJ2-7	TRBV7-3	CASSLTGERADEQYF
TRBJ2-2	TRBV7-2	CASSAQTSGSAGELFF